This TCR beta chain was identified in a study of T cell repertoires in cytomegalovirus infection (dated by TCRdb to the late 2010s). For the study in its entirety: Recently identified HLA-C-restricted CMV epitopes, whose presentation resists viral immunomodulation, were targeted by peptide stimulations together with well-studied HLA-B-restricted epitopes. Donor HLA type was relevant to the analysis, because carriage of CMV infection together with the matching HLA type was indicated by public TCR beta signatures. The paper as a whole reports these results and caveats: The ex vivo response was dominated by HLA-C-restricted CMV-specific TCR beta clonotypes, which also provided the single most frequent clonotype in two of eight donors. Cumulative frequency of public TCR beta family members discriminated carriers of CMV infection plus the relevant HLA type in this cohort and an independent approximately 340-donor cohort.

Sequencing was carried out with an Illumina HiSeq 1500. Through fastp at Q25 and MiXCR, TCRdb rebuilt clones from the public reads, retaining in-frame beta chains. Rows with one shared CDR3 protein collapse into an entry with the most common genes and DNA. In all, the sample holds fewer than 85,000 distinct CDR3 sequences, and roughly half of those were seen once. The biggest ten clones account for 90% to 95% of the sample. As to this clonotype: No cognate antigen has been identified for it. Base-call qualities are not available, and no considerably larger clone is one nucleotide away.

The intended sense of this specimen's treatment or condition label: in vitro stimulation with specific CMV peptide epitopes to enrich CMV-specific T cells. The CDR3 runs 15 amino acids, cysteine and phenylalanine included. Here the CDR3 DNA is all that survives: 45 bases in frame from base 1. CDR1 and CDR2 (SGHVT, SQSDAQ) derive from the germline V gene. Germline trimming amounts to 5 bases on V and 5 bases on J, with 7 as the count of junction bases outside the gene matches. Recombination joined TRBV7-4 with TRBJ2-5; 11 bases in the middle match TRBD1. Sequencing was performed on CD8+ T cells from cultured PBMCs, taken from culture after CMV antigen stimulation. The clonotype was recovered from a human donor in good health (CMV status not recorded). Some clones in this sample may be carry-over from other donors' samples. The CDR3 sequence is CASSHRTGGKETQYF. The DNA sequence reads TGTGCCAGCAGCCATAGGACAGGGGGCAAGGAGACCCAGTACTTC.